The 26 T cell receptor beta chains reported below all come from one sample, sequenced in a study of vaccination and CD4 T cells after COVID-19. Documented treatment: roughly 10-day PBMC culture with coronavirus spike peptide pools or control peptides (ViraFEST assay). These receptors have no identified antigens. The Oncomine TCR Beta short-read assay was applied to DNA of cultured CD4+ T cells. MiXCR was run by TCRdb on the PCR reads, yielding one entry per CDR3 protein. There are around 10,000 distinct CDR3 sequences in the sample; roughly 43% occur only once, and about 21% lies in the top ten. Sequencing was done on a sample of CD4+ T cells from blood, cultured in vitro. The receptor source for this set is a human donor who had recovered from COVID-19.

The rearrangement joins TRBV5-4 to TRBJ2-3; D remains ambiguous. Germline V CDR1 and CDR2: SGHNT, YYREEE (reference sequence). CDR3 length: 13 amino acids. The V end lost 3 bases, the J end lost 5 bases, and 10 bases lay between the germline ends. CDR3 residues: CASSSTLEDTQYF. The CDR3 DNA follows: TGTGCCAGCAGCTCTACTCTAGAAGATACGCAGTATTTT.

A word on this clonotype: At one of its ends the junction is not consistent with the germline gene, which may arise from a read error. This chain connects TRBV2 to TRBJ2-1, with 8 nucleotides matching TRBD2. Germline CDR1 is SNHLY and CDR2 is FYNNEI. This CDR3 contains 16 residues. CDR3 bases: TGTGCCAGCAGTGCATGGCGGGGGGCCCCTTACAATGAGCAGCTCTTC. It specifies CASSAWRGAPYNEQLF.

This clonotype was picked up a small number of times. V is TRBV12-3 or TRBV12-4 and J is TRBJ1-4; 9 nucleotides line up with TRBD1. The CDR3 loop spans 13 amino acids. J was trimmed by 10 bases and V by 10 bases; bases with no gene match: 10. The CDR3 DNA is TGTGCCACCCGGGACAGGGTCGGAGGAAAACTGTTTTTT. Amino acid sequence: CATRDRVGGKLFF.

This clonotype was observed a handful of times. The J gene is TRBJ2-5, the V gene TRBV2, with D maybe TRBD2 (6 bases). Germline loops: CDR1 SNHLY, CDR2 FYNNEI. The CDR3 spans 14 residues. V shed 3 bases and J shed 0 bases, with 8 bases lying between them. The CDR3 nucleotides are TGTGCCAGCAGTGAGCGGGATTACCAAGAGACCCAGTACTTC. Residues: CASSERDYQETQYF.

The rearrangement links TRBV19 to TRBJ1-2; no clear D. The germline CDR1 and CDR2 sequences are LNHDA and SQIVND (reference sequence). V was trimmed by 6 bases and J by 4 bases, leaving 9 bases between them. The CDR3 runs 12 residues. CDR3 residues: CASSTSSYGYTF. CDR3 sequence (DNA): TGTGCCAGTAGCACCTCGAGCTATGGCTACACCTTC.

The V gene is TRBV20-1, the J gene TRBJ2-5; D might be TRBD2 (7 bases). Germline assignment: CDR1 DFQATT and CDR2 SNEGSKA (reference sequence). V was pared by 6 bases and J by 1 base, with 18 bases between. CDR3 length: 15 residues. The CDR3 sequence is CSARLGGGPQETQYF. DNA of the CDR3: TGCAGTGCCCGACTTGGGGGGGGGCCCCAAGAGACCCAGTACTTC.

This CDR3 is CASSRSGTAYNEQFF. In DNA form, the CDR3 reads TGTGCCAGCAGTCGATCCGGGACAGCCTACAATGAGCAGTTCTTC. The chain combines TRBV27 with TRBJ2-1; TRBD1 matches 7 bases. The CDR3 sequence is 15 residues long. Germline V gene data show CDR1 as MNHEY and CDR2 as SMNVEV (reference sequence). J lost 2 bases, V lost 5 bases, and 6 bases had no gene match.

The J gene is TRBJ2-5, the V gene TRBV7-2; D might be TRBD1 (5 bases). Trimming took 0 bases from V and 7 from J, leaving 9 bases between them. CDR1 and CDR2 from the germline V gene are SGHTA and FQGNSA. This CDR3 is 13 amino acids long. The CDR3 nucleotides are TGTGCCAGCAGCTTAGCGGGGCCTGGGACCCAGTACTTC. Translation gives CASSLAGPGTQYF.

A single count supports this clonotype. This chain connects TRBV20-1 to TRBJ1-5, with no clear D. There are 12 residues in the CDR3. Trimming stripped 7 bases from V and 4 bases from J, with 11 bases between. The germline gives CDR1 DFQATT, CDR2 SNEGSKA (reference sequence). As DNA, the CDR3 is TGCAGTGTACCAGGAATTAATCAGCCCCAGCATTTT. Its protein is CSVPGINQPQHF.

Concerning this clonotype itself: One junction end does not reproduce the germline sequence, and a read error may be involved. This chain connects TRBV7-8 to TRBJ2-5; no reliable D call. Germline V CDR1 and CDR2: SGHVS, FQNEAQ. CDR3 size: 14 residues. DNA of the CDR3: TGTGCTAGCAGCCCTCCAGGACGAAAAGAGACCCAGTACTTC. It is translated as CASSPPGRKETQYF.

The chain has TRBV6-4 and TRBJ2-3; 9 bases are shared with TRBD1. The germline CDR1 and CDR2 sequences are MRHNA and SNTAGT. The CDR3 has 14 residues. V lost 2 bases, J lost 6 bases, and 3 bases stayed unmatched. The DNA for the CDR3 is TGTGCCAGCAGTGACCTTGGACAGGGGGATACGCAGTATTTT. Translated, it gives CASSDLGQGDTQYF.

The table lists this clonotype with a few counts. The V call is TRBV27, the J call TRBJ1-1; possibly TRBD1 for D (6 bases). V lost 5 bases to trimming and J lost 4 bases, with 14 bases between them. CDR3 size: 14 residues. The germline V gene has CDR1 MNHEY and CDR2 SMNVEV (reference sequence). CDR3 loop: CASSPTRGSTEAFF. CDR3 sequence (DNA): TGTGCCAGCAGTCCGACCAGGGGCTCCACTGAAGCTTTCTTT.

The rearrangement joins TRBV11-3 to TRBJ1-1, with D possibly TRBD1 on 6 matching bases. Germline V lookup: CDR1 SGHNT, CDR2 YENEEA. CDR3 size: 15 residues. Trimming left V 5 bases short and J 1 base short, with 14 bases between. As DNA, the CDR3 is TGTGCCAGCAGCCCCGCCTTGGGACAGAACACTGAAGCTTTCTTT. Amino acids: CASSPALGQNTEAFF.

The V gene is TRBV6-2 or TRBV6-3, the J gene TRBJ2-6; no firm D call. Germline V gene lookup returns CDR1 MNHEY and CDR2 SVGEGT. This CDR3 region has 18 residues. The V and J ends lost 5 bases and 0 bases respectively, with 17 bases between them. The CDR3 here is CASSTAQGPFSGANVLTF. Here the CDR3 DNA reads TGTGCCAGCAGTACCGCCCAAGGACCTTTCTCTGGGGCCAACGTCCTGACTTTC.

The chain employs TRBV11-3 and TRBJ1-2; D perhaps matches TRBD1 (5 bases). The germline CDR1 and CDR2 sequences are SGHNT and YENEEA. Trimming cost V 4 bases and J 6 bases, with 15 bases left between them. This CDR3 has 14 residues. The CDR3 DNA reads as TGTGCCAGCAGCTCACTCCGGGACCTTGATGGCTACACCTTC. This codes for CASSSLRDLDGYTF.

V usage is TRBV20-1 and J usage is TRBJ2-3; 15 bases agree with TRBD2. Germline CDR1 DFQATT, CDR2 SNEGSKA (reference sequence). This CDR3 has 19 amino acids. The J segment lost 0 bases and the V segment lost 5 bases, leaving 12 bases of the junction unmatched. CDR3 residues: CSAPRTGLAGGPSTDTQYF. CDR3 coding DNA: TGCAGTGCTCCCCGCACCGGACTAGCGGGGGGGCCCAGCACAGATACGCAGTATTTT.

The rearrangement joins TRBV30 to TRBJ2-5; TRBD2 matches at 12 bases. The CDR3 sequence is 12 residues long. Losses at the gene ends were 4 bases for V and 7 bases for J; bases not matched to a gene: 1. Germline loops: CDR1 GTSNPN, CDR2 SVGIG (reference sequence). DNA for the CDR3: TGTGCCTGGACTAGCGGGGGGGGGACCCAGTACTTC. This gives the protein CAWTSGGGTQYF.

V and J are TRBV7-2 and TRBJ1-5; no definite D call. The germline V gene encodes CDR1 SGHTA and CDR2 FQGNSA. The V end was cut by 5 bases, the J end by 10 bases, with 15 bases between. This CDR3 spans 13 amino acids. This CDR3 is CASSQTPGFPQHF. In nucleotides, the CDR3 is TGTGCCAGCAGCCAGACCCCAGGTTTTCCCCAGCATTTT. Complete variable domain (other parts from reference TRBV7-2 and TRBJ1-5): GAGVSQSPSNKVTEKGKDVELRCDPISGHTALYWYRQSLGQGLEFLIYFQGNSAPDKSGLPSDRFSAERTGGSVSTLTIQRTQQEDSAVYLCASSQTPGFPQHFGDGTRLSIL.

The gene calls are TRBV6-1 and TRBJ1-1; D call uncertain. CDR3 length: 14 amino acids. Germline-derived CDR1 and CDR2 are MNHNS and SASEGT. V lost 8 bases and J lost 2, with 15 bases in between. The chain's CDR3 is CASGRSSSNTEAFF. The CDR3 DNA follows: TGTGCCAGCGGACGGTCAAGTTCTAACACTGAAGCTTTCTTT.

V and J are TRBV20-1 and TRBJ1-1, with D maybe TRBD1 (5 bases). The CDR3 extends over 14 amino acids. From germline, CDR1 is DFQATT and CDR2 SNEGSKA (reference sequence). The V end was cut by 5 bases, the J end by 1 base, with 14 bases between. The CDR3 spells CSAGTQSGNTEAFF. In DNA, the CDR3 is TGCAGTGCTGGGACCCAGAGTGGGAACACTGAAGCTTTCTTT.

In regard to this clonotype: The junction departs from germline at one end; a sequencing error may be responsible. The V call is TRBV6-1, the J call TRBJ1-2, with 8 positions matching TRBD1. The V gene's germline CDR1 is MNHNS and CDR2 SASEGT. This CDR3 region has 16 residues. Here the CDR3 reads CASKVITGTGSYGHTF. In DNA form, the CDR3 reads TGTGCCAGCAAAGTTATTACGGGGACAGGATCCTATGGCCACACCTTC.

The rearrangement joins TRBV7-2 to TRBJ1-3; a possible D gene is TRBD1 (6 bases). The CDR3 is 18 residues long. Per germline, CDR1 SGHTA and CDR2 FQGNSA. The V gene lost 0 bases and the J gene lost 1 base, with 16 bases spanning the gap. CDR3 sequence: CASSLAIGAGVSGNTIYF. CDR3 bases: TGTGCCAGCAGCTTAGCGATCGGGGCAGGGGTATCTGGAAACACCATATATTTT.

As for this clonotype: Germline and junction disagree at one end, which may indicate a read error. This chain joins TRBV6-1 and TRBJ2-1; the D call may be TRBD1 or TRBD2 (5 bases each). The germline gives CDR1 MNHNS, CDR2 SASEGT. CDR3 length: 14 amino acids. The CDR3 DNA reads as TGTGCCAGCACTCCGGGGACCTCCCACAATGAGCAGTTCTTC. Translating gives CASTPGTSHNEQFF.

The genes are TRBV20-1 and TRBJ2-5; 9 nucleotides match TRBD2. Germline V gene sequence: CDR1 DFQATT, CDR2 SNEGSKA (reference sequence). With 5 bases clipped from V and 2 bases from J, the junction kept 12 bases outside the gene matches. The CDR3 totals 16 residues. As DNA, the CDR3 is TGCAGTGCTGCCCGCGGGGGGGCCGGGTTACAAGAGACCCAGTACTTC. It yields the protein CSAARGGAGLQETQYF.

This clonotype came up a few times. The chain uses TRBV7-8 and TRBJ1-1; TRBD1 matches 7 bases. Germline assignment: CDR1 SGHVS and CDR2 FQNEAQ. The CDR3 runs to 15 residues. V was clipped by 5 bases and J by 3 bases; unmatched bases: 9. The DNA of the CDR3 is TGTGCCAGCAGCCCCGACAGGGTTCCTGACACTGAAGCTTTCTTT. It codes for CASSPDRVPDTEAFF. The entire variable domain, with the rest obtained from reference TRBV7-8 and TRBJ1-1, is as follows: GAGVSQSPRYKVAKRGQDVALRCDPISGHVSLFWYQQALGQGPEFLTYFQNEAQLDKSGLPSDRFFAERPEGSVSTLKIQRTQQEDSAVYLCASSPDRVPDTEAFFGQGTRLTVV.

CDR3: CASSRFRGGHEQFF. Written as DNA, the CDR3 is TGTGCCAGCAGCCGATTCCGGGGAGGACATGAGCAGTTCTTC. The rearrangement uses TRBV6-1 and TRBJ2-1, with a tentative D call TRBD2 (6 bases). The CDR3 has 14 residues. Germline CDR1 is MNHNS and CDR2 is SASEGT. With 6 bases removed from V and 8 bases from J, the gap between germline ends came to 17 bases.